The text below deals with one TCR beta chain. Which antigen it targets is not known. Nothing much larger sits one base from this clone, and base qualities are not available. CDR1 and CDR2 are read off the germline V gene as KGHSH and LQKENI. V lost 2 bases and J lost 3 bases; the stretch between them is 14 bases long. Counted from cysteine to phenylalanine, this CDR3 has 16 amino acids. Just the 48-base CDR3 DNA is kept, in frame starting at base 1. This sample stems from a study of blood T cells in healthy people across ages (dated by TCRdb to 2013 to 2016). With respect to the entire study: In model experiments, roughly one uniquely barcoded TCR beta cDNA molecule per two T cells was captured by template switching. Using deep sequencing normalized with unique cDNA molecular identifiers, the study measured how TCR beta repertoire diversity changes with age. Four age groups were formed from the donors: young (average about 17 years), middle-aged (approximately 39), aged (approximately 60) and long-lived (more than 75). To avoid experimental bias, donors of different ages were spread randomly across the sequencing lanes. The study analyzed two additional independent replicas of 1 million unique cDNA reads from the same blood draw for two donors, one aged 18 to 29 and one aged 80 or older. The paper's findings and limits, for the study overall: The CMV infection status of donors was not known, potentially confounding age-related changes in expanded clonotypes. Compared with the aged group, the long-lived group had more naive CD4+ T cells, fewer expanded clones and increased TCR diversity, a pattern suggesting age selection. Bulk unsorted PBMC profiling prevented conclusive comparison of naive and antigen-experienced compartments. Observed TCR beta diversity per million T cells fell roughly linearly with age, and a significant reduction was already apparent by age around 39. A strong correlation was found between observed TCR beta diversity and the percentage of naive T cells measured by flow cytometry. Estimates of total diversity from one million sequenced T cells were regarded as lower bounds and underestimates.

Donors were 39 systemically healthy Caucasian individuals from Russia aged about 6 to 100 years. Each donor gave about 10 milliliters of peripheral blood, drawn into EDTA-treated Vacutainer tubes. Ficoll-Paque density-gradient centrifugation was used to isolate PBMCs, with at least 6.5 million per sample. Trizol reagent was used to extract total RNA from the PBMCs, yielding at least 5.5 micrograms per sample. For every donor, flow cytometry on a PBMC aliquot measured the percentage of naive CD45RAhigh/CD27high T cells. The library was produced with 5' RACE. TCRdb records Illumina HiSeq 2500 as the sequencer. A second PCR of roughly 7 to 11 cycles was performed with a sample-barcoded 5' primer and a J-beta primer mix. Each TCR beta cDNA molecule received a unique molecular identifier from a template-switch 5' adaptor carrying 12 random nucleotides. At least 3 million CDR3-containing paired-end reads were obtained from each sample. First-strand cDNA was synthesized from all RNA with the Mint cDNA synthesis kit, primed by a TRBC-specific oligonucleotide. After uracil-DNA glycosylase treatment, a first 18-cycle PCR used universal primers M1SS and BC2_uni_R on all cDNA. As for the original processing: For normalization, 1 million high-quality reads were randomly selected from each sample, with every read carrying a distinct molecular identifier. Instead of being binned into consensus sequences, reads with shared molecular identifiers were discarded. CDR3 identification, clonotype clustering and error correction used MiTCR with a Q25 quality threshold and the strictest error-elimination algorithm. A nonparametric unseen species model with Euler transformation was used to estimate a lower bound on total TCR beta diversity. In-frame beta chains were kept once TCRdb had trimmed the public reads at Q25 with fastp and called clones with MiXCR. One record per CDR3 amino acid sequence lists the most common genes and DNA. What appears here as the V and J calls and clone size reflects TCRdb's work, not the paper's. The sample includes hundreds of thousands of distinct CDR3 sequences, with 22% observed a single time. The ten largest make up roughly 22% of the sample.

The clonotype was recovered from a man between 65 and 85 years old in good health. The V and J genes are TRBV18 and TRBJ1-5; no D gene is confidently identified. Specimen: blood. The DNA sequence is as follows: TGTGCCAGCTCACCAATTGGATCAAGTCCCAATCAGCCCCAGCATTTT. It encodes CASSPIGSSPNQPQHF.